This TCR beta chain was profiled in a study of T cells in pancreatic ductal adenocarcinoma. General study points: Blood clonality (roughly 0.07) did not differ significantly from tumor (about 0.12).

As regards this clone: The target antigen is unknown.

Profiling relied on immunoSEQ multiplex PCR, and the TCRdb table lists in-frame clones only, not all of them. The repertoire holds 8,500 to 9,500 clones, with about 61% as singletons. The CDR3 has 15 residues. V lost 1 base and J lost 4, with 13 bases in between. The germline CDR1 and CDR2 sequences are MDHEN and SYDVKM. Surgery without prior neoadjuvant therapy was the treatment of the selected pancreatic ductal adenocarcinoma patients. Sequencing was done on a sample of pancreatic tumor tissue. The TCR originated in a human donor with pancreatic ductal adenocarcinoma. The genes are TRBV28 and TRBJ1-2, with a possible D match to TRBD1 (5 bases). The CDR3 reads CASSLLRGWGYGYTF. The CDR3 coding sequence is TGTGCCAGCAGTTTATTGAGGGGATGGGGCTATGGCTACACCTTC.